A single sample is the source of the 25 T cell receptor beta chains below, sequenced in a study of blood T cell repertoires in COVID-19 (dated by TCRdb to the early 2020s). Library preparation used the immunoSEQ multiplex PCR assay. The table comes from immuneACCESS by way of TCRdb, which keeps in-frame sequences with V and J called. Part of the clones is missing from these tables; in studies checked, under half for an unresolved V gene and the rest for unknown reasons. This sample lists some 210,000 clones; 84% were detected once. Less than 6.5% of the sample comes from the top ten. Sequenced input: peripheral blood. These receptors all stem from a woman aged 70-85 years with active or convalescent COVID-19.

This clone was seen repeatedly, ten times or more. This chain uses TRBV21-1 with TRBJ1-1; the table gives TRBD1 as D, unverified against the DNA. TRBV21-1 is recorded as a pseudogene. The CDR3 length is 16 residues. The CDR3 sequence: CASSKAGGTGDTEAFF. As DNA, the CDR3 is TGTGCCAGCAGCAAAGCCGGGGGGACAGGGGACACTGAAGCTTTCTTT.

The chain is built from TRBV7-6 and TRBJ1-1; maybe TRBD1 (5 bases). The CDR3 extends over 15 amino acids. Trimming removed 4 bases from V and 4 bases from J, with 16 bases in between. Germline V gene sequence: CDR1 SGHVS, CDR2 FNYEAQ. This CDR3 is CASSYSTALRTEAFF. The CDR3 DNA reads as TGTGCCAGCAGCTACTCGACAGCGTTACGCACTGAAGCTTTCTTT.

A single count supports this clone. The V and J genes are TRBV7-6 and TRBJ2-7; D possibly corresponds to TRBD1 (8 bases). CDR3 length: 13 residues. Trimming took off 5 bases at V and 6 bases at J, with 14 bases between the two ends. Germline CDR1 SGHVS, CDR2 FNYEAQ. Here the CDR3 reads CASSLQGGSEQYF. The CDR3 DNA is TGTGCCAGCAGCCTACAGGGGGGGAGCGAGCAGTACTTC.

The rearrangement links TRBV20-1 to TRBJ1-2; a possible D gene is TRBD1 (5 bases). Germline CDR1 and CDR2: DFQATT and SNEGSKA (reference sequence). Trimming cost V 8 bases and J 5 bases, with 30 bases left between them. The CDR3 contains 17 residues. The CDR3 is CSPGARTTAGGSYGYTF. The CDR3, as DNA: TGCAGTCCTGGTGCCCGGACAACTGCGGGAGGTTCGTATGGCTACACCTTC.

The chain recombines TRBV5-1 with TRBJ2-5, with D uncertain. V lost 0 bases to trimming and J lost 0 bases, with 12 bases between them. Germline loops: CDR1 SGHRS, CDR2 YFSETQ. The length of the CDR3 is 16 residues. The CDR3 nucleotides read TGCGCCAGCAGCTTGGCCGGGTGGATACACCAAGAGACCCAGTACTTC. It codes for CASSLAGWIHQETQYF. Full variable domain (missing parts from reference TRBV5-1 and TRBJ2-5): KAGVTQTPRYLIKTRGQQVTLSCSPISGHRSVSWYQQTPGQGLQFLFEYFSETQRNKGNFPGRFSGRQFSNSRSEMNVSTLELGDSALYLCASSLAGWIHQETQYFGPGTRLLVL.

The V gene is TRBV5-4, the J gene TRBJ2-1; 11 bases line up with TRBD2. Germline V CDR1 and CDR2: SGHNT, YYREEE (reference sequence). J gave up 5 bases and V 2 bases, and 3 bases lay outside the gene matches. This CDR3 has 15 residues. Here the CDR3 DNA reads TGTGCCAGCAGCTTATCTAGCGGGAGGAACAATGAGCAGTTCTTC. Amino acids: CASSLSSGRNNEQFF. The whole variable domain, remainder taken from reference TRBV5-4 and TRBJ2-1, is ETGVTQSPTHLIKTRGQQVTLRCSSQSGHNTVSWYQQALGQGPQFIFQYYREEENGRGNFPPRFSGLQFPNYSSELNVNALELDDSALYLCASSLSSGRNNEQFFGPGTRLTVL.

This sequence joins TRBV5-6 and TRBJ2-5, with D unclear. The germline gives CDR1 SGHDT, CDR2 YYEEEE. The CDR3 has 12 residues. Trimming left V 4 bases short and J 7 bases short, with 11 bases between. CDR3 loop: CASSLGLGTQYF. Here the CDR3 DNA reads TGTGCCAGCAGCCTAGGCCTCGGGACCCAGTACTTC.

Only a few counts were recorded for this clone. The chain combines TRBV6-1 with TRBJ1-5; 11 positions match TRBD1. This CDR3 is built from 17 residues. The V segment lost 2 bases and the J segment 1 base; nucleotides outside the gene matches: 4. CDR1 MNHNS and CDR2 SASEGT come from the germline V gene. The chain's CDR3 is CASSERGQGASNQPQHF. CDR3 nucleotide sequence: TGTGCCAGCAGTGAAAGAGGACAGGGGGCCAGCAATCAGCCCCAGCATTTT.

CDR3 DNA: TGTGCCAGCAGCCTAGGGCAGGTGCCTAGCGGCCCTTACGAGCAGTACTTC. Protein product: CASSLGQVPSGPYEQYF. The chain joins TRBV7-2 to TRBJ2-7; 7 bases align to TRBD2. The CDR3 length is 17 residues. The germline V gene has CDR1 SGHTA and CDR2 FQGNSA. The trim removed 5 bases at V and 4 bases at J, leaving 17 bases unmatched.

This sequence joins TRBV28 and TRBJ1-6, with 8 bases matching TRBD1. The CDR3 totals 14 residues. V shed 6 bases and J 9 bases; nucleotides not matched to a gene: 7. In germline, CDR1 is MDHEN, CDR2 SYDVKM. For the CDR3, the DNA is TGTGCCAGCAGCCCGGACAGGGTTCGTTCACCCCTCCACTTT. It specifies CASSPDRVRSPLHF.

The CDR3 DNA sequence: TGTGCCACCAGCCCAGGGGTAACTAATGAAAAACTGTTTTTT. This codes for CATSPGVTNEKLFF. This chain joins TRBV15 and TRBJ1-4; D may be TRBD1 (6 bases). Germline CDR1 reads LNHNV; CDR2 reads YYDKDF (reference sequence). V was pared by 5 bases and J by 1 base, with 8 bases between. The CDR3 extends over 14 amino acids.

The chain employs TRBV27 and TRBJ1-1; tentative D call: TRBD1 (6 bases). V was clipped by 5 bases and J by 6 bases, with 16 bases between them. The length of the CDR3 is 14 residues. Germline CDR1 MNHEY, CDR2 SMNVEV (reference sequence). The CDR3 loop is CASSPAGGGPEAFF. The CDR3 coding sequence is TGTGCCAGCAGTCCCGCGGGGGGGGGCCCTGAAGCTTTCTTT.

CDR3 loop: CASSMTGGRYGYTF. Here the CDR3 DNA reads TGTGCCAGCAGCATGACAGGGGGAAGGTACGGCTACACCTTC. The J gene is TRBJ1-2, the V gene TRBV7-3, with 9 nucleotides matching TRBD1. Germline assignment: CDR1 SGHTA and CDR2 FQGTGA. This CDR3 is built from 14 residues. Unmatched junction bases numbered 9, after V lost 5 bases and J lost 8 bases.

The chain joins TRBV5-5 to TRBJ2-1, with 7 bases matching TRBD2. This CDR3 is 12 amino acids long. V shed 4 bases and J 7 bases; nucleotides not matched to a gene: 2. CDR1 is SGHKS, CDR2 YYEKEE, per germline (reference sequence). The DNA for the CDR3 is TGTGCCAGCAGCAACGGGGGGAATGAGCAGTTCTTC. Its protein product is CASSNGGNEQFF.

This rearrangement joins TRBV19 to TRBJ1-5; TRBD1 agrees at 9 bases. Trimming removed 8 bases from V and 4 bases from J; junction bases left unmatched: 6. The CDR3 is made up of 14 amino acids. CDR1 and CDR2 (germline): LNHDA, SQIVND (reference sequence). The CDR3 DNA reads as TGTGCCAGTTGGAGGACAGGGGAGAATCAGCCCCAGCATTTT. Its translation: CASWRTGENQPQHF.

This rearrangement joins TRBV27 to TRBJ1-2; the D is unclear. CDR1 and CDR2 (germline): MNHEY, SMNVEV (reference sequence). This CDR3 region has 14 residues. Deletions cut 0 bases from V and 2 bases from J, with 7 bases between. Here the CDR3 DNA reads TGTGCCAGCAGTTTATCGGGCATCAACTATGGCTACACCTTC. Amino acids: CASSLSGINYGYTF.

The rearrangement uses TRBV25-1 and TRBJ2-7; 7 nucleotides match TRBD1. Unmatched junction bases numbered 10, after V lost 7 bases and J lost 4 bases. Per the germline V gene, CDR1 is MGHDK and CDR2 is SYGVNS. The CDR3 sequence is 14 residues long. CDR3 sequence (DNA): TGTGCCAGCAAGGGGGCAGGTGAATTGTACGAGCAGTACTTC. Its protein is CASKGAGELYEQYF.

V usage is TRBV4-1 and J usage is TRBJ1-2, with 8 nucleotides matching TRBD1. Germline CDR1 reads MGHRA; CDR2 reads YSYEKL. The trim removed 1 base at V and 3 bases at J, leaving 1 base unmatched. The CDR3 loop spans 14 amino acids. The CDR3 sequence is CASSQAQGDYGYTF. The CDR3 region has the DNA TGCGCCAGCAGCCAAGCACAGGGGGACTATGGCTACACCTTC.

As DNA, the CDR3 is TGTGCCAGCAGCTTAGATGTGGGGAGAGAAGGCTACACCTTC. Translation: CASSLDVGREGYTF. The chain recombines TRBV7-2 with TRBJ1-2; D is uncertain. Germline V gives CDR1 SGHTA, CDR2 FQGNSA. This CDR3 comprises 14 residues. With 1 base removed from V and 8 bases from J, the gap between germline ends came to 14 bases.

This chain uses TRBV7-9 with TRBJ1-2, with D possibly being TRBD1 (5 bases). This CDR3 has 15 residues. Per germline, CDR1 SEHNR and CDR2 FQNEAQ (reference sequence). V gave up 5 bases and J gave up 4 bases, with 17 bases separating them. The CDR3 protein is CASSQDGGAGYGYTF. DNA for the CDR3: TGTGCCAGCAGCCAAGACGGCGGGGCTGGCTATGGCTACACCTTC. The full variable domain, in which reference TRBV7-9 and TRBJ1-2 provide the parts outside the CDR3, is DTGVSQNPRHKITKRGQNVTFRCDPISEHNRLYWYRQTLGQGPEFLTYFQNEAQLEKSRLLSDRFSAERPKGSFSTLEIQRTEQGDSAMYLCASSQDGGAGYGYTFGSGTRLTVV.

CDR3 bases: TGTGCCAGCAGCCATAGCGGGAGGGATAGAGGTGAGCAGTTCTTC. Translated: CASSHSGRDRGEQFF. The chain employs TRBV3-1 (or the pseudogene TRBV3-2) and TRBJ2-1, with 11 bases aligning to TRBD2. Germline V lookup: CDR1 LGHDT, CDR2 YNNKEL (reference sequence). The junction had 7 bases not matched to a gene; V was cut back by 3 bases and J by 9 bases. The length of the CDR3 is 15 residues.

The V gene is TRBV20-1, the J gene TRBJ1-5; 9 positions agree with TRBD1. With 3 bases clipped from V and 11 bases from J, the junction kept 11 bases outside the gene matches. There are 14 residues in the CDR3. The V gene's germline CDR1 is DFQATT and CDR2 SNEGSKA (reference sequence). The CDR3 coding sequence is TGCAGTGCTAGTAGGGGACAGGGCTTTAAGGCCCAGCATTTT. This gives the protein CSASRGQGFKAQHF.

This clone was found a few times. The chain joins TRBV15 to TRBJ2-2; tentative D call: TRBD2 (6 bases). The CDR3 contains 17 residues. The V end lost 2 bases, the J end lost 6 bases, and 19 bases lay between the germline ends. Germline V lookup: CDR1 LNHNV, CDR2 YYDKDF (reference sequence). CDR3 in DNA: TGTGCCACCAGCAGAAGGGCCGGCCGGACTATCGCCGGGGAGCTGTTTTTT. Its translation: CATSRRAGRTIAGELFF. Using reference TRBV15 and TRBJ2-2 for the parts outside the CDR3, the full variable domain is DAMVIQNPRYQVTQFGKPVTLSCSQTLNHNVMYWYQQKSSQAPKLLFHYYDKDFNNEADTPDNFQSRRPNTSFCFLDIRSPGLGDTAMYLCATSRRAGRTIAGELFFGEGSRLTVL.

J is TRBJ1-2 and V is TRBV13, with D uncertain. This CDR3 is 17 amino acids long. Per germline, CDR1 PRHDT and CDR2 FYEKMQ (reference sequence). With 3 bases removed from V and 3 bases from J, the gap between germline ends came to 20 bases. This chain's CDR3 is CASSFGRRNSGYYGYTF. Here the CDR3 DNA reads TGTGCCAGCAGCTTTGGGCGACGGAATTCGGGGTACTATGGCTACACCTTC.

The rearrangement joins TRBV5-1 to TRBJ2-3, with D possibly being TRBD2 (7 bases). Germline CDR1 SGHRS, CDR2 YFSETQ. Trimming pared 0 bases from V and 0 bases from J, leaving 11 bases between. This CDR3 has 16 residues. This CDR3 reads CASSLGRGASTDTQYF. For the CDR3, the DNA is TGCGCCAGCAGCTTGGGTCGGGGGGCGAGCACAGATACGCAGTATTTT.